Listed here are 17 T cell receptor beta chains from one sample, sequenced in a study of blood T cell repertoires in COVID-19. Produced via immunoSEQ multiplex PCR; TCRdb's table is partial and in-frame only. The table lists 150,000 to 200,000 clones, around 85% of them singletons. Specimen: peripheral blood. Source of these receptors: a man in his sixties with active or convalescent COVID-19.

This clone is a singleton in its sample. V is TRBV6-2 or TRBV6-3 and J is TRBJ1-1, with a weak D call TRBD1 (5 bases). The CDR3 is 17 amino acids. In germline, CDR1 is MNHEY, CDR2 SVGEGT. V lost 1 base and J 4 bases, leaving 19 bases between the germline ends. The CDR3, as DNA: TGTGCCAGCAGTTACTACCAGGGTCACCTCCCGGCCACTGAAGCTTTCTTT. This translates into CASSYYQGHLPATEAFF.

The rearrangement uses TRBV27 and TRBJ1-1; no definite D call. The length of the CDR3 is 14 residues. CDR1 MNHEY and CDR2 SMNVEV come from the germline V gene (reference sequence). Trimming took off 4 bases at V and 4 bases at J, with 13 bases between the two ends. The CDR3 loop reads CASSYLAAATEAFF. The DNA for the CDR3 is TGTGCCAGCAGTTATTTGGCGGCGGCCACTGAAGCTTTCTTT.

The chain employs TRBV7-2 and TRBJ2-6; 8 positions match TRBD2. The CDR3 has 16 residues. Germline values: CDR1 SGHTA, CDR2 FQGNSA. The junction had 5 bases not matched to a gene; V was cut back by 5 bases and J by 2 bases. In DNA, the CDR3 is TGTGCCAGCAGCCCCCGGGGGGGCGCTGGGGCCAACGTCCTGACTTTC. Its protein is CASSPRGGAGANVLTF.

The chain recombines TRBV5-6 with TRBJ2-1, with 13 bases matching TRBD2. The CDR3 extends over 15 amino acids. Looked up from germline, CDR1 is SGHDT and CDR2 is YYEEEE. V was pared by 4 bases and J by 6 bases, with 4 bases of the junction left unmatched. In DNA, the CDR3 is TGTGCCAGCAGCCGGACTAGCGGGGGTGGCAATGAGCAGTTCTTC. This sequence encodes CASSRTSGGGNEQFF.

The chain employs TRBV19 and TRBJ2-7; D uncertain. V gave up 8 bases and J gave up 0 bases, with 5 bases separating them. The CDR3 spans 11 residues. From germline, CDR1 is LNHDA and CDR2 SQIVND (reference sequence). CDR3 protein: CASSDSYEQYF. In DNA, the CDR3 is TGTGCCAGTTCAGACTCCTACGAGCAGTACTTC.

This clone has only one observation. The rearrangement uses TRBV11-2 and TRBJ1-4; D possibly corresponds to TRBD1 (5 bases). This CDR3 has 13 residues. CDR1 and CDR2 (germline): SGHAT, FQNNGV. The V and J ends lost 6 bases and 4 bases respectively, with 9 bases between them. The DNA for the CDR3 is TGTGCCAGCAGAGGGGTCAATAATGAAAAACTGTTTTTT. Protein product: CASRGVNNEKLFF.

Many counts were recorded for this clone. The J gene is TRBJ1-2, the V gene TRBV7-9; D remains unclear. There are 12 residues in the CDR3. Per germline, CDR1 SEHNR and CDR2 FQNEAQ (reference sequence). V dropped 2 bases and J dropped 13 bases, with 14 bases sitting between them. The chain's CDR3 is CASSLTSEFSTF. In DNA, the CDR3 is TGTGCCAGCAGCTTAACGTCGGAGTTCAGCACCTTC.

This clone was picked up a small number of times. This chain connects TRBV3-1 (or the pseudogene TRBV3-2) to TRBJ1-5, with TRBD1 matching over 9 bases. The CDR3 loop spans 15 amino acids. The V segment lost 4 bases and the J segment 6 bases; nucleotides outside the gene matches: 7. Per the germline V gene, CDR1 is LGHDT and CDR2 is YNNKEL (reference sequence). CDR3 nucleotides: TGTGCCAGCAGCCGAAACCGGGACAGGGCTCAGCCCCAGCATTTT. Translating gives CASSRNRDRAQPQHF.

The rearrangement joins TRBV5-1 to TRBJ2-1; 7 nucleotides align to TRBD1. V lost 4 bases to trimming and J lost 3 bases; unmatched junction nucleotides: 10. The CDR3 runs 16 residues. Germline assignment: CDR1 SGHRS and CDR2 YFSETQ. The chain's CDR3 is CASSRVQGKGYNEQFF. For the CDR3, the DNA is TGCGCCAGCAGCAGAGTACAGGGGAAGGGCTACAATGAGCAGTTCTTC.

The chain links TRBV2 to TRBJ1-2; 9 bases line up with TRBD1. The CDR3 covers 12 residues. Losses at the gene ends were 7 bases for V and 5 bases for J; bases not matched to a gene: 2. CDR1 and CDR2 (germline): SNHLY, FYNNEI. The CDR3, as DNA: TGTGCCAGCACGGGACAGGGTTATGGCTACACCTTC. It yields the protein CASTGQGYGYTF.

This clone was observed a single time. CDR3 in DNA: TGTGCCAGCAGCTTAGTAGGACAGAATTACGAGCAGTACTTC. Amino acids: CASSLVGQNYEQYF. J is TRBJ2-7 and V is TRBV7-2, with D maybe TRBD1 (6 bases). V shed 1 base and J shed 4 bases, with 11 bases lying between them. CDR3 length: 14 amino acids. CDR1 SGHTA and CDR2 FQGNSA come from the germline V gene.

V usage is TRBV11-3 and J usage is TRBJ2-3; possible D gene TRBD1, 5 bases. This CDR3 has 14 amino acids. Germline V gene data show CDR1 as SGHNT and CDR2 as YENEEA. Trimming left V 5 bases short and J 5 bases short, with 14 bases between. The CDR3 here is CASSPQGAIDTQYF. For the CDR3, the DNA is TGTGCCAGCAGCCCCCAGGGCGCTATAGATACGCAGTATTTT.

The chain carries TRBV6-6 and TRBJ2-3; 9 positions match TRBD2. V lost 3 bases to trimming and J lost 6 bases; unmatched junction nucleotides: 4. The germline V gene has CDR1 MNHNY and CDR2 SVGAGI (reference sequence). This CDR3 region has 14 residues. As DNA, the CDR3 is TGTGCCAGCAGTTATCCTAGCGGGATTGATACGCAGTATTTT. Translation gives CASSYPSGIDTQYF.

This clone was detected only a few times. CDR3 DNA sequence: TGTGCCAGCAGCTTCGGGGGACAGACTGGAAACACCATATATTTT. This encodes CASSFGGQTGNTIYF. The gene calls are TRBV5-8 and TRBJ1-3; 7 bases are shared with TRBD1. V gave up 2 bases and J gave up 2 bases; unmatched junction bases: 4. The V gene's germline CDR1 is SGHTS and CDR2 YDEGEE. The CDR3 has 15 residues.

The rearrangement links TRBV2 to TRBJ2-7; 7 nucleotides line up with TRBD1. The junction had 12 bases not matched to a gene; V was cut back by 6 bases and J by 4 bases. In germline, CDR1 is SNHLY, CDR2 FYNNEI. The CDR3 covers 15 residues. The CDR3 spells CASRQIAQTGYEQYF. CDR3 sequence (DNA): TGTGCCAGCAGACAAATAGCTCAGACAGGGTACGAGCAGTACTTC.

This clone has just a few counts. The rearrangement uses TRBV4-2 and TRBJ1-2; maybe TRBD1 (6 bases). CDR1 LGHNA and CDR2 YNFKEQ come from the germline V gene. V was shortened by 1 base and J by 0 bases, with 9 bases between the two germline ends. This CDR3 has 15 residues. The CDR3 loop reads CASSQVQGSNYGYTF. CDR3 bases: TGTGCCAGCAGCCAAGTACAGGGTTCTAACTATGGCTACACCTTC.

The chain carries TRBV11-2 and TRBJ2-7; 10 positions agree with TRBD1. Germline-derived CDR1 and CDR2 are SGHAT and FQNNGV. J gave up 7 bases and V 1 base, and 4 bases lay outside the gene matches. The CDR3 length is 14 residues. Here the CDR3 DNA reads TGTGCCAGCAGCTTAGGACAGGGGGCCCGGGAGCAGTACTTC. This encodes CASSLGQGAREQYF.